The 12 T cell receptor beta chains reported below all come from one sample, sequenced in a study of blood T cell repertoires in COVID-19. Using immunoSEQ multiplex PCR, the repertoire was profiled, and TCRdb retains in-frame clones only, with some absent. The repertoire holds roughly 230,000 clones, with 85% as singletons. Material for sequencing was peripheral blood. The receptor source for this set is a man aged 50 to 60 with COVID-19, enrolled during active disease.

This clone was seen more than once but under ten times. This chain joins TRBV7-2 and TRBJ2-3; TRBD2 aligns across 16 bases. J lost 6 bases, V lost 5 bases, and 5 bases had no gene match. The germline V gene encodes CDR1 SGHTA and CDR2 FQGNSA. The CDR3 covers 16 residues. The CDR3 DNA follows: TGTGCCAGCAGCCCGGGACTAGCGGGGGGGTCGGATACGCAGTATTTT. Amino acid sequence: CASSPGLAGGSDTQYF.

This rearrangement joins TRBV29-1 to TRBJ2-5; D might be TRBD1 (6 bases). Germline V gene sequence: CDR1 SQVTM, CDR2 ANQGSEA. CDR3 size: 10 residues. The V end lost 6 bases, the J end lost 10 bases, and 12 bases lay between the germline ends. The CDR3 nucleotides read TGCAGCGTAGGGCAGGGGATCCAGTACTTC. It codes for CSVGQGIQYF.

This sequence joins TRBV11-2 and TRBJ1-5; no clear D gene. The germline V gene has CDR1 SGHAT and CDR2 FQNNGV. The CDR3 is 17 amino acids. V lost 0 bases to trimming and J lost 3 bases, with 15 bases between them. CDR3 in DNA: TGTGCCAGCAGCTTAGATTATCCAGGTTGGGTCAATCAGCCCCAGCATTTT. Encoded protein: CASSLDYPGWVNQPQHF.

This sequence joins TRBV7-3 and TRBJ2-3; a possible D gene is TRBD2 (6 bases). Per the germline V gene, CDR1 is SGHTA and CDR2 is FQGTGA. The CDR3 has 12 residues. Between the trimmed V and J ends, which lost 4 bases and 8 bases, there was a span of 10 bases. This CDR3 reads CASSSGRGTQYF. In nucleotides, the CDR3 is TGTGCCAGCAGCTCCGGGAGAGGTACGCAGTATTTT.

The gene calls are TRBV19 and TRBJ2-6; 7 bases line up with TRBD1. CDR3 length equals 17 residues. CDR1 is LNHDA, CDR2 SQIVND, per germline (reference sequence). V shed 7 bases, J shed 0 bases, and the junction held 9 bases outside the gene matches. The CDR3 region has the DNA TGTGCCAGTACGAGGGGGCGCTCTATCTCTGGGGCCAACGTCCTGACTTTC. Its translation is CASTRGRSISGANVLTF.

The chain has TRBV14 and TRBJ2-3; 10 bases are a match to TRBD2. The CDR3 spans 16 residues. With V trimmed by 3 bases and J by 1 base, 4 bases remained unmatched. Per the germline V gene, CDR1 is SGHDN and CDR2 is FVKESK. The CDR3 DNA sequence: TGTGCCAGCAGCCACTCACTAGCGGGGCGCACAGATACGCAGTATTTT. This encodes CASSHSLAGRTDTQYF.

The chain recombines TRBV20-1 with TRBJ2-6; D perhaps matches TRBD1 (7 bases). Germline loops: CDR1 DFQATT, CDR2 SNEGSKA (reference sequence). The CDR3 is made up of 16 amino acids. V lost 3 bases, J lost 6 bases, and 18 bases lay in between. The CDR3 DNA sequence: TGCAGTGCTAGTAAGACAGGGACTCTGCAGGCCAACGTCCTGACTTTC. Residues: CSASKTGTLQANVLTF.

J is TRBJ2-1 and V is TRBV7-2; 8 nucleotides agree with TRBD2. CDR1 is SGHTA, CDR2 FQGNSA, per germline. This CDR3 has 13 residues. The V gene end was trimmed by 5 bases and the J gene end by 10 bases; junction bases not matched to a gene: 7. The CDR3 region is CASSHERGREQFF. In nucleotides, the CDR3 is TGTGCCAGCAGCCACGAGCGGGGGCGAGAGCAGTTCTTC.

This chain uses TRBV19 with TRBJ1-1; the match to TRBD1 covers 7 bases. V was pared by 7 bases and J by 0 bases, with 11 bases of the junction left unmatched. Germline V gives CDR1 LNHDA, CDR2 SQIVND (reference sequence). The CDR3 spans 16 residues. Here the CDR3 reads CASKGGRRDVNTEAFF. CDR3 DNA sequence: TGTGCCAGTAAAGGGGGCAGACGGGACGTGAACACTGAAGCTTTCTTT.

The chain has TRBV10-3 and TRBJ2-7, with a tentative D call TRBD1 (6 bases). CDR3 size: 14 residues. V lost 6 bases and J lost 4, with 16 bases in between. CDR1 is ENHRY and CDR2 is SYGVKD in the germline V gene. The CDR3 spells CAIRETGQPYEQYF. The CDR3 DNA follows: TGTGCCATCAGGGAGACAGGCCAGCCTTACGAGCAGTACTTC.

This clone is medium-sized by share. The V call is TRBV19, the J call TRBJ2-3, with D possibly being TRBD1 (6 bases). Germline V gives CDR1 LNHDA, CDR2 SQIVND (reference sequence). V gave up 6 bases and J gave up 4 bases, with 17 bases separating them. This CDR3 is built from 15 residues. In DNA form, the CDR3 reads TGTGCCAGTAGACGAGCCTGGGGGCGGCCAGATACGCAGTATTTT. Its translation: CASRRAWGRPDTQYF.

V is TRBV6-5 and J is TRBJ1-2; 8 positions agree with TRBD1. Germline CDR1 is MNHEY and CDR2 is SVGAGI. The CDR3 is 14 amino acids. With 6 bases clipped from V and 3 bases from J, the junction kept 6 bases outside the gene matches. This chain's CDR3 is CASRRQGLDYGYTF. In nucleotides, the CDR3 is TGTGCCAGCAGAAGACAGGGGTTGGACTATGGCTACACCTTC.